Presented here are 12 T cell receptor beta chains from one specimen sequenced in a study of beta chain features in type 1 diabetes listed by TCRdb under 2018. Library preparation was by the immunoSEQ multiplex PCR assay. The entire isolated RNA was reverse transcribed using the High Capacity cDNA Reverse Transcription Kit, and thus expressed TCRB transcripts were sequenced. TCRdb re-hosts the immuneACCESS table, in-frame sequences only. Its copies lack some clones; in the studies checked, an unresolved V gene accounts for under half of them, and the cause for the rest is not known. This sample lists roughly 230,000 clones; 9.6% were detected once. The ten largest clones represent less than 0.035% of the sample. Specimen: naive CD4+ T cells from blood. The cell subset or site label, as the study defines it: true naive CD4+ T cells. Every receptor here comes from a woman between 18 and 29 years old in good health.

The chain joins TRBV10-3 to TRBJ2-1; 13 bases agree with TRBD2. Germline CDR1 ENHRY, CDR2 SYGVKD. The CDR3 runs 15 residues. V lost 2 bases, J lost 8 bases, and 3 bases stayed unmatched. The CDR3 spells CAISEGLAGVYEQFF. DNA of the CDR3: TGTGCCATCAGTGAGGGACTAGCGGGGGTGTATGAGCAGTTCTTC.

The CDR3 protein is CASSFLPPGQGTNTEAFF. CDR3 DNA sequence: TGCGCCAGCAGCTTCCTGCCTCCGGGACAGGGGACGAACACTGAAGCTTTCTTT. This rearrangement joins TRBV5-1 to TRBJ1-1, with 10 bases lining up with TRBD1. The CDR3 has 18 amino acids. V trimming: 2 bases; J trimming: 1 base; junction bases outside the gene matches: 11. Looked up from germline, CDR1 is SGHRS and CDR2 is YFSETQ.

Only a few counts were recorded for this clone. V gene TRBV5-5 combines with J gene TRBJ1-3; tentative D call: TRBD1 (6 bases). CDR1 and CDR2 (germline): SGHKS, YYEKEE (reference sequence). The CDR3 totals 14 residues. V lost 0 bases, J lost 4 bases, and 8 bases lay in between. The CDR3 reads CASSLGTDGNTIYF. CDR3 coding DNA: TGTGCCAGCAGCTTGGGGACAGACGGAAACACCATATATTTT.

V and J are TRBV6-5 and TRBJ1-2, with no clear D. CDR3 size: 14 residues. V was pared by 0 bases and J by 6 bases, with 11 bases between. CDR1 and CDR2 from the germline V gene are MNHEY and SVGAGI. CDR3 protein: CASSYSRGSNGYTF. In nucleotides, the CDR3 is TGTGCCAGCAGTTACTCTCGGGGAAGCAATGGCTACACCTTC.

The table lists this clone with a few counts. The CDR3 coding sequence is TGTGCCACCCGACAGGGGACAAATCAGCCCCAGCATTTT. Protein product: CATRQGTNQPQHF. The V call is TRBV6-1, the J call TRBJ1-5; 8 bases are a match to TRBD1. The CDR3 covers 13 residues. V shed 10 bases, J shed 4 bases, and the junction held 6 bases outside the gene matches. Germline V CDR1 and CDR2: MNHNS, SASEGT.

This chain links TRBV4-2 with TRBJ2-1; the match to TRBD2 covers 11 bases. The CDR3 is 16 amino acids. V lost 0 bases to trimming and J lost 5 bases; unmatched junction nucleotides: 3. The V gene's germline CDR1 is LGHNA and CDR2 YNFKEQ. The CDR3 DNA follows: TGTGCCAGCAGCCAAGAAGGGACTAGCGGCAACAATGAGCAGTTCTTC. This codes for CASSQEGTSGNNEQFF.

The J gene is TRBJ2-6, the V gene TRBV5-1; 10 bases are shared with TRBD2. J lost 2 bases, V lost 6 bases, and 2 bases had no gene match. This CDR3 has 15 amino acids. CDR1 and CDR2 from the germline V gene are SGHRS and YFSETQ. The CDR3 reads CASTSGRTGANVLTF. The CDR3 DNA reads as TGCGCCAGCACTAGCGGGAGAACTGGGGCCAACGTCCTGACTTTC.

CDR3 sequence: CSARTGAEAFF. The CDR3 DNA reads as TGCAGTGCTAGAACAGGGGCTGAAGCTTTCTTT. The rearrangement links TRBV20-1 to TRBJ1-1; 7 bases align to TRBD1. The length of the CDR3 is 11 residues. CDR1 is DFQATT, CDR2 SNEGSKA, per germline (reference sequence). J was trimmed by 6 bases and V by 2 bases; bases with no gene match: 0.

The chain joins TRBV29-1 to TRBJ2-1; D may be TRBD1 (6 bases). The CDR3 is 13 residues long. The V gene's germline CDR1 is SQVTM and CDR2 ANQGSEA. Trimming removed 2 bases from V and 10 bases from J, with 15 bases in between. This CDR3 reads CSVEWVQGREQFF. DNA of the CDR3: TGCAGCGTTGAATGGGTTCAGGGGCGGGAGCAGTTCTTC.

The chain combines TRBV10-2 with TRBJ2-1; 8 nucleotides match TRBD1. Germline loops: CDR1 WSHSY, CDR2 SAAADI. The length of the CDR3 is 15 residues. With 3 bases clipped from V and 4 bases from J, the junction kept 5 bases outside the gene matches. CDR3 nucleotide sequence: TGCGCCAGCAGTGAAAGCAGGGGGCTATACAATGAGCAGTTCTTC. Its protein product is CASSESRGLYNEQFF.

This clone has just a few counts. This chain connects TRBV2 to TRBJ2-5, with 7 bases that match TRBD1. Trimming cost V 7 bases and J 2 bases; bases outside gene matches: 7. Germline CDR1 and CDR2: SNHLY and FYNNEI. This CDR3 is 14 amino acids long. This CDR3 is CASTRDRSQETQYF. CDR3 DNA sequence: TGTGCCAGCACACGGGACAGAAGTCAAGAGACCCAGTACTTC.

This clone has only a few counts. CDR3 sequence (DNA): TGTGCCAGCAGTCTCGGGGGGGGCTCCTACAATGAGCAGTTCTTC. Its translation is CASSLGGGSYNEQFF. The chain carries TRBV5-6 and TRBJ2-1; 8 nucleotides match TRBD2. The V gene end was trimmed by 5 bases and the J gene end by 0 bases; junction bases not matched to a gene: 4. The CDR3 extends over 15 amino acids. The germline gives CDR1 SGHDT, CDR2 YYEEEE.